Presented here are 7 T cell receptor beta chains from one specimen sequenced in a study of cytomegalovirus exposure and HLA in healthy donors. This table comes from immunoSEQ multiplex PCR, and its TCRdb copy is limited to in-frame clones, with some not included. Of about 200,000 clones in the sample, roughly 87% are singletons; the top ten hold about 2%. The material sequenced was PBMCs. All receptors derive from a woman aged 18-29 years in good health and CMV-seropositive.

The sample holds one count of this clone. This chain joins TRBV25-1 and TRBJ1-3; TRBD1 agrees at 7 bases. With V trimmed by 5 bases and J by 0 bases, 4 bases remained unmatched. Germline lookup yields CDR1 MGHDK and CDR2 SYGVNS. The CDR3 loop spans 15 amino acids. The CDR3 region is CASSRGLNSGNTIYF. The CDR3, as DNA: TGTGCCAGCAGTAGGGGGCTTAACTCTGGAAACACCATATATTTT.

This chain uses TRBV10-3 with TRBJ1-2; 7 bases line up with TRBD1. The germline CDR1 and CDR2 sequences are ENHRY and SYGVKD. CDR3 length: 14 amino acids. V lost 6 bases and J lost 6; bases outside the gene matches: 10. CDR3 sequence reads: CAISGTGVMNGYTF. The CDR3 DNA reads as TGTGCCATCAGCGGTACAGGGGTGATGAATGGCTACACCTTC.

This clone was observed a single time. The chain combines TRBV11-2 with TRBJ2-7; TRBD1 aligns across 7 bases. Per the germline V gene, CDR1 is SGHAT and CDR2 is FQNNGV. The J segment lost 1 base and the V segment lost 6 bases, leaving 3 bases of the junction unmatched. The CDR3 sequence is 13 residues long. The CDR3 protein is CASRGTESYEQYF. The CDR3 DNA sequence: TGTGCCAGCAGGGGGACAGAATCCTACGAGCAGTACTTC. The whole variable domain, remainder taken from reference TRBV11-2 and TRBJ2-7, is EAGVAQSPRYKIIEKRQSVAFWCNPISGHATLYWYQQILGQGPKLLIQFQNNGVVDDSQLPKDRFSAERLKGVDSTLKIQPAKLEDSAVYLCASRGTESYEQYFGPGTRLTVT.

This clone was observed a single time. This chain links TRBV27 with TRBJ2-7; TRBD2 matches at 8 bases. This CDR3 is built from 16 residues. V lost 0 bases to trimming and J lost 4 bases; unmatched junction nucleotides: 8. CDR1 and CDR2 (germline): MNHEY, SMNVEV (reference sequence). This chain's CDR3 is CASSLSPRGGLYEQYF. CDR3 DNA sequence: TGTGCCAGCAGTTTATCGCCCCGGGGGGGCCTGTACGAGCAGTACTTC.

The chain employs TRBV11-2 and TRBJ1-1; 9 nucleotides agree with TRBD1. Trimming at V came to 5 bases and at J to 3 bases, leaving 10 bases not matched to a gene. Germline V lookup: CDR1 SGHAT, CDR2 FQNNGV. The CDR3 covers 16 residues. CDR3 in DNA: TGTGCCAGCAGCGCCCGGGGACAGGGAAGGTACACTGAAGCTTTCTTT. Amino acid sequence: CASSARGQGRYTEAFF.

The chain uses TRBV10-2 and TRBJ2-1; D unresolved. Germline CDR1 and CDR2: WSHSY and SAAADI. V was cut by 2 bases and J by 4 bases, with 12 bases left in between. The CDR3 is 15 amino acids. The CDR3 sequence is CASSEGLTDYNEQFF. CDR3 nucleotides: TGCGCCAGCAGTGAGGGGCTGACGGATTACAATGAGCAGTTCTTC.

The chain combines TRBV28 with TRBJ2-1, with a weak D call TRBD1 (5 bases). Trimming took 6 bases from V and 3 from J, leaving 18 bases between them. The CDR3 sequence is 16 residues long. The germline V gene has CDR1 MDHEN and CDR2 SYDVKM. The CDR3 here is CASRHQGYPLYNEQFF. For the CDR3, the DNA is TGTGCCAGCAGGCATCAGGGTTACCCCCTCTACAATGAGCAGTTCTTC.